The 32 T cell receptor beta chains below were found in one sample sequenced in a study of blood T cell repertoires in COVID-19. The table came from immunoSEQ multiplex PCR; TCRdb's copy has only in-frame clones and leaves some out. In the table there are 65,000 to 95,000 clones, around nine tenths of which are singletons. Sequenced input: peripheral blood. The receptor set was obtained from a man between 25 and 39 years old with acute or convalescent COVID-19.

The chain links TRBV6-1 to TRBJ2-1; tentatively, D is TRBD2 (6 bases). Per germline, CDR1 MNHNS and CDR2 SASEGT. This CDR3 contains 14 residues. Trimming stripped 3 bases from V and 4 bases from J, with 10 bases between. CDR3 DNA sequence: TGTGCCAGCAGTGAGGCGGGGTCTTACAATGAGCAGTTCTTC. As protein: CASSEAGSYNEQFF.

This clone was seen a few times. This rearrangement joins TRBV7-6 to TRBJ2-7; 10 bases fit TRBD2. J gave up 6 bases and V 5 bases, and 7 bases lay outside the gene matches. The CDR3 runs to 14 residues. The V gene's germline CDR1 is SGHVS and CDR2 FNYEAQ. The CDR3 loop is CASSPLAGGREQYF. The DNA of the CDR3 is TGTGCCAGCAGCCCGTTAGCGGGAGGTCGCGAGCAGTACTTC.

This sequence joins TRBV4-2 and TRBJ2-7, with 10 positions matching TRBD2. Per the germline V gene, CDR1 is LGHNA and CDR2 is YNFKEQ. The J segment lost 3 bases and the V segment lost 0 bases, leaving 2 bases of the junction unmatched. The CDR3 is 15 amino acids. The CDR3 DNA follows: TGTGCCAGCAGCCAAGAGCTAGCGGGGGTCTACGAGCAGTACTTC. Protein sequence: CASSQELAGVYEQYF.

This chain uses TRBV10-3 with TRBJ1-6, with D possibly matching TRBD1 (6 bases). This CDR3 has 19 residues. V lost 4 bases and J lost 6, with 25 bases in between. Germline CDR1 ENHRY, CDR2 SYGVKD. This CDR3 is CAISGYLTITGLGNSPLHF. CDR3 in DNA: TGTGCCATCAGTGGATATCTAACTATAACAGGGTTGGGTAATTCACCCCTCCACTTT.

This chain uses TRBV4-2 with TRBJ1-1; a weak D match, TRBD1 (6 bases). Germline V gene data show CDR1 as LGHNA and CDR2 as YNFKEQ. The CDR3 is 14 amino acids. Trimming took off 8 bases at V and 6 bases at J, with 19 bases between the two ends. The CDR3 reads CASRPTGWVAEAFF. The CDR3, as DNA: TGTGCCAGCCGACCTACAGGGTGGGTTGCTGAAGCTTTCTTT.

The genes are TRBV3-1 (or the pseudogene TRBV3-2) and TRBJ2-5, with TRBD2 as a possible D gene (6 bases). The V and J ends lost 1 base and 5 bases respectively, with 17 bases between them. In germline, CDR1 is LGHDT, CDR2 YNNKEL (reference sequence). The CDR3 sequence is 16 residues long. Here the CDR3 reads CASSQGLGRAGETQYF. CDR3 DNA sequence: TGTGCCAGCAGCCAAGGGCTCGGCAGGGCGGGGGAGACCCAGTACTTC.

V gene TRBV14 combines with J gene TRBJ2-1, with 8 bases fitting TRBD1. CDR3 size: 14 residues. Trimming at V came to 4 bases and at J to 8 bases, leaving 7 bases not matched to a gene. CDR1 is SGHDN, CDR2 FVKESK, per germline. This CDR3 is CASSPPGTGYEQFF. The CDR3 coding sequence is TGTGCCAGCAGCCCTCCCGGGACAGGCTATGAGCAGTTCTTC.

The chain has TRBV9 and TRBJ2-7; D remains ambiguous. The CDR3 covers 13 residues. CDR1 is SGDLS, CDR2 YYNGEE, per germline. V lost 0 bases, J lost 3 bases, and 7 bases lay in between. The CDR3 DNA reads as TGTGCCAGCAGCGTAGGGCATGGCTACGAGCAGTACTTC. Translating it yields CASSVGHGYEQYF.

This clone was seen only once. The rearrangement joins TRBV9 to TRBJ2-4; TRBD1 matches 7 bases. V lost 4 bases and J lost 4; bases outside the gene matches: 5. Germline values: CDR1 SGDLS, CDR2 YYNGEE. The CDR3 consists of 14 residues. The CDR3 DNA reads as TGTGCCAGCAGCCATTTGGGACAGAAAAACATTCAGTACTTC. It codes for CASSHLGQKNIQYF.

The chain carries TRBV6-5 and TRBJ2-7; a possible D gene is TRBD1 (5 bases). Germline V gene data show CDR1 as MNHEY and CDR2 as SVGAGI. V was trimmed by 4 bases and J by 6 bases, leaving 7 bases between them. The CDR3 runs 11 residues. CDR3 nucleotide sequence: TGTGCCAGCAGTTTCAGGGCCGAGCAGTACTTC. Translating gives CASSFRAEQYF.

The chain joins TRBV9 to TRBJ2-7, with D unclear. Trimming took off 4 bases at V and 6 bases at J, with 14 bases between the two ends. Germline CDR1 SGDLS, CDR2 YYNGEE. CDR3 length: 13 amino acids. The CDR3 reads CASSTTDLGEQYF. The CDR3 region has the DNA TGTGCCAGCAGCACCACAGATTTGGGCGAGCAGTACTTC.

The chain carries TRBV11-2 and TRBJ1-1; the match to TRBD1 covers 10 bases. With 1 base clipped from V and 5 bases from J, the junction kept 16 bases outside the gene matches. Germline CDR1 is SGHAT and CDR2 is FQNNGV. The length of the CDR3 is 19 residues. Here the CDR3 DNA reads TGTGCCAGCAGCTTAGGTTTGGGACAGGGGAGTCAGCTTAGGACTGAAGCTTTCTTT. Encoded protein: CASSLGLGQGSQLRTEAFF.

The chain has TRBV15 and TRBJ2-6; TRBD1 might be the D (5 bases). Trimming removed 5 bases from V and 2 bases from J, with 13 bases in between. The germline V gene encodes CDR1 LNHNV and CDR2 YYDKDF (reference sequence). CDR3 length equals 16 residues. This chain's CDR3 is CATSGASGTGANVLTF. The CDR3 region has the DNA TGTGCCACCAGCGGAGCCTCAGGGACTGGGGCCAACGTCCTGACTTTC.

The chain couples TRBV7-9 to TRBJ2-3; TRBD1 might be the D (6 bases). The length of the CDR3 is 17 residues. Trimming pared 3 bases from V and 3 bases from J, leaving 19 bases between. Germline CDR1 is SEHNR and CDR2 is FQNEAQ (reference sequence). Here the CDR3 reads CASSFGSTGSRTDTQYF. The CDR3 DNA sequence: TGTGCCAGCAGCTTCGGGTCGACAGGTTCGAGGACAGATACGCAGTATTTT.

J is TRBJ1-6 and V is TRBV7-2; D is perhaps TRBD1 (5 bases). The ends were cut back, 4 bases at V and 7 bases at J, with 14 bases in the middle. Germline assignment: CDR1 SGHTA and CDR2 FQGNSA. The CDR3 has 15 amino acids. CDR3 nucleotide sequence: TGTGCCAGCAGCTCCTCGGGACTGTCGAATTCACCCCTCCACTTT. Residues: CASSSSGLSNSPLHF.

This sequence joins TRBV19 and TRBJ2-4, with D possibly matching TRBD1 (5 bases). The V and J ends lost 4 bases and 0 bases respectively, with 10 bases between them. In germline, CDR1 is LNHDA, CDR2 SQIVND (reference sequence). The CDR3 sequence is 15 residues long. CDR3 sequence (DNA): TGTGCCAGTAGTAGACAGACTCTAGCCAAAAACATTCAGTACTTC. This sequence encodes CASSRQTLAKNIQYF.

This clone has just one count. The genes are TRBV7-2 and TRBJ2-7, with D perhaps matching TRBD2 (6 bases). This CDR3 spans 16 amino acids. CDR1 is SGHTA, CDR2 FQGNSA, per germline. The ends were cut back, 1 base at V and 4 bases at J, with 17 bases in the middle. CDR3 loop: CASSLGGGMVLYEQYF. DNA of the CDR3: TGTGCCAGCAGCTTAGGAGGCGGGATGGTCTTGTACGAGCAGTACTTC.

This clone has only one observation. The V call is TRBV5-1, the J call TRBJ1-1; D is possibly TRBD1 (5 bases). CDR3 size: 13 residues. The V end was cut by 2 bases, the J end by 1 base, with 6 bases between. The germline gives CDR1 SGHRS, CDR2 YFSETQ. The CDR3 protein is CASSFRENTEAFF. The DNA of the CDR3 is TGCGCCAGCAGCTTCAGGGAGAACACTGAAGCTTTCTTT. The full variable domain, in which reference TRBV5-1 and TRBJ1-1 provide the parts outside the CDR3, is KAGVTQTPRYLIKTRGQQVTLSCSPISGHRSVSWYQQTPGQGLQFLFEYFSETQRNKGNFPGRFSGRQFSNSRSEMNVSTLELGDSALYLCASSFRENTEAFFGQGTRLTVV.

In DNA form, the CDR3 reads TGTGCCAGCAGCCAAGCGCGGGGGGCCTCCGGGCAGCCCCAGCATTTT. This translates into CASSQARGASGQPQHF. This chain connects TRBV4-2 to TRBJ1-5; possible D gene TRBD1, 6 bases. This CDR3 contains 16 residues. Trimming took off 1 base at V and 7 bases at J, with 17 bases between the two ends. Germline CDR1 and CDR2: LGHNA and YNFKEQ.

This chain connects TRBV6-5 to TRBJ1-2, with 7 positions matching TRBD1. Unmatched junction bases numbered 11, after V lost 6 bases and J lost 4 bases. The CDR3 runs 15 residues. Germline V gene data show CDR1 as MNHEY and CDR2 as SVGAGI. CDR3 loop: CASSTPGQLVYGYTF. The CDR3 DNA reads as TGTGCCAGCAGCACACCGGGACAGCTAGTCTATGGCTACACCTTC.

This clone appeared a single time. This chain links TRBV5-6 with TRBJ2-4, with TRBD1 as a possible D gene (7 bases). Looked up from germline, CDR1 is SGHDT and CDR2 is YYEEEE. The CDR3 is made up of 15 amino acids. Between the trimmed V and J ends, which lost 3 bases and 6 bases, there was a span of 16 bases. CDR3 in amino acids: CASSWGGTALNIQYF. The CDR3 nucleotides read TGTGCCAGCAGCTGGGGCGGGACAGCCCTAAACATTCAGTACTTC.

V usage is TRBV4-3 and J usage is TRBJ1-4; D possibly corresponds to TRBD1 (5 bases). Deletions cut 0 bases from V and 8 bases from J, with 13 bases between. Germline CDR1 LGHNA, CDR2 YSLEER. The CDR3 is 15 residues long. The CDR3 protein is CASSQEGRMGEKLFF. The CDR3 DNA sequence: TGCGCCAGCAGCCAAGAGGGGCGGATGGGGGAAAAACTGTTTTTT.

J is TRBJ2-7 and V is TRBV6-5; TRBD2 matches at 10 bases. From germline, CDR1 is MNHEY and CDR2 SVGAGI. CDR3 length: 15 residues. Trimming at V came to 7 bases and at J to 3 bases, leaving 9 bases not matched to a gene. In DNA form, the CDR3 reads TGTGCCAGCACCAGAGGACTAGCGGAATACTACGAGCAGTACTTC. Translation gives CASTRGLAEYYEQYF.

CDR3 sequence: CASSQGFYKREIRTDTQYF. The CDR3 bases are TGCGCCAGCAGCCAAGGTTTTTACAAGCGGGAGATACGGACAGATACGCAGTATTTT. This sequence joins TRBV4-3 and TRBJ2-3; 8 bases are a match to TRBD2. CDR1 is LGHNA, CDR2 YSLEER, per germline. The CDR3 runs to 19 residues. Losses at the gene ends were 1 base for V and 3 bases for J; bases not matched to a gene: 15.

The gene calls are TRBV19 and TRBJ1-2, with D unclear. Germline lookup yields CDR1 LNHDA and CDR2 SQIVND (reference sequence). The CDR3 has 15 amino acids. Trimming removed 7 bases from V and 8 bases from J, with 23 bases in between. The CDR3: CASTPLNAPAWGYTF. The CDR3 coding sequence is TGTGCCAGTACCCCCCTGAACGCTCCTGCGTGGGGCTACACCTTC.

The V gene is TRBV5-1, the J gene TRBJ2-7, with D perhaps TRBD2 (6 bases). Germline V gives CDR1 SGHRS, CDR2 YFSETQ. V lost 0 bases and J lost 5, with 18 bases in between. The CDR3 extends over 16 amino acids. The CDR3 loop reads CASSLVASGSADEQYF. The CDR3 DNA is TGCGCCAGCAGCTTGGTAGCTTCCGGGAGCGCTGACGAGCAGTACTTC. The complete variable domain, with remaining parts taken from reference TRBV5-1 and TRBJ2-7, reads KAGVTQTPRYLIKTRGQQVTLSCSPISGHRSVSWYQQTPGQGLQFLFEYFSETQRNKGNFPGRFSGRQFSNSRSEMNVSTLELGDSALYLCASSLVASGSADEQYFGPGTRLTVT.

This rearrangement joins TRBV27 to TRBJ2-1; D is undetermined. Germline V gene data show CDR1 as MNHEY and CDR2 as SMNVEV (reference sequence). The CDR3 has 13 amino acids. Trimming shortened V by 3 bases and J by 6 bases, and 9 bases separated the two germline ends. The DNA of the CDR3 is TGTGCCAGCAGTTTTAGTACGGGCAATGAGCAGTTCTTC. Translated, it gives CASSFSTGNEQFF.

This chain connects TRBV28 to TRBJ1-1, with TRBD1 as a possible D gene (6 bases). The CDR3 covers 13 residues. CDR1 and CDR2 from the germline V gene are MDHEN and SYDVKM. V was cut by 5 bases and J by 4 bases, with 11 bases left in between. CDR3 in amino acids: CASSTGSGTEAFF. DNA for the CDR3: TGTGCCAGCAGTACAGGGTCGGGCACTGAAGCTTTCTTT.

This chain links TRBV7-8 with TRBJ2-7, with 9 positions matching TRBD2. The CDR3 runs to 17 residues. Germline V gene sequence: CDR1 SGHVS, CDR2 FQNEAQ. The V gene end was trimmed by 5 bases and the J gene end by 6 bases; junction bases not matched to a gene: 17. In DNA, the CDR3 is TGTGCCAGCAGCCACCCGGGGGTAGCGGGAGTTTGGCCCGAGCAGTACTTC. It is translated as CASSHPGVAGVWPEQYF.

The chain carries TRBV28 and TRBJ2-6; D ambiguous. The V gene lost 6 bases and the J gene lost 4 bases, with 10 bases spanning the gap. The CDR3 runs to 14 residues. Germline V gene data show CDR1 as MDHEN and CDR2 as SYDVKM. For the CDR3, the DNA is TGTGCCAGCAGCTCTACCCGGGGGGCCAACGTCCTGACTTTC. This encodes CASSSTRGANVLTF.

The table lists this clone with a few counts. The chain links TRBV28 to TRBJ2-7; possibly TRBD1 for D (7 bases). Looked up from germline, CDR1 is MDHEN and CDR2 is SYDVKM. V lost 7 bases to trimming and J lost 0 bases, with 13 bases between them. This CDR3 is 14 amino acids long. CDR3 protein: CASISGGSSYEQYF. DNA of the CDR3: TGTGCCAGCATCTCAGGGGGGAGCTCCTACGAGCAGTACTTC.

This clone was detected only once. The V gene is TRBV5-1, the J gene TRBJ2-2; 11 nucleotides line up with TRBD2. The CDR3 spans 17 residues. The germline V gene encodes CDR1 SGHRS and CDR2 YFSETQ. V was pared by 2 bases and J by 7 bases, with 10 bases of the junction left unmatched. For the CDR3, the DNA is TGCGCCAGCAGCTTAATCCCTAGCGGGAGGCAGAACGGGGAGCTGTTTTTT. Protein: CASSLIPSGRQNGELFF.